The 19 T cell receptor beta chains below come from one sample, sequenced in a study of blood T cell repertoires in COVID-19. Using immunoSEQ multiplex PCR, the repertoire was profiled, and TCRdb retains in-frame clones only, with some absent. This sample carries about 250,000 clones, approximately 91% of them seen once, and the ten largest clones take just under 0.95%. Sample: peripheral blood. Source of these receptors: a middle-aged woman who had recovered from COVID-19.

This clone was observed once. V gene TRBV27 combines with J gene TRBJ2-1, with 12 bases fitting TRBD2. The CDR3 contains 16 residues. CDR1 is MNHEY, CDR2 SMNVEV, per germline (reference sequence). Trimming at V came to 5 bases and at J to 8 bases, leaving 10 bases not matched to a gene. CDR3 residues: CASSPPLAGGGDEQFF. In DNA, the CDR3 is TGTGCCAGCAGTCCACCACTAGCGGGAGGAGGCGATGAGCAGTTCTTC.

The gene calls are TRBV5-1 and TRBJ2-1, with 7 bases matching TRBD2. The V gene's germline CDR1 is SGHRS and CDR2 YFSETQ. This CDR3 contains 12 residues. Trimming at V came to 2 bases and at J to 9 bases, leaving 2 bases not matched to a gene. The CDR3 spells CASSLPSGEQFF. The CDR3 bases are TGCGCCAGCAGCTTACCTAGCGGTGAGCAGTTCTTC.

The chain is built from TRBV19 and TRBJ1-6, with D possibly TRBD1 on 6 matching bases. Trimming removed 5 bases from V and 7 bases from J, with 12 bases in between. Germline CDR1 is LNHDA and CDR2 is SQIVND (reference sequence). The CDR3 extends over 14 amino acids. The CDR3 coding sequence is TGTGCCAGTAGTCACAGGGAGGGGAATTCACCCCTCCACTTT. Protein product: CASSHREGNSPLHF. Full variable domain (remainder filled in from reference TRBV19 and TRBJ1-6): DGGITQSPKYLFRKEGQNVTLSCEQNLNHDAMYWYRQDPGQGLRLIYYSQIVNDFQKGDIAEGYSVSREKKESFPLTVTSAQKNPTAFYLCASSHREGNSPLHFGNGTRLTVT.

This clone was detected only once. The V call is TRBV18, the J call TRBJ1-4, with unresolved D. The germline V gene has CDR1 KGHSH and CDR2 LQKENI. V lost 3 bases, J lost 3 bases, and 5 bases lay in between. The CDR3 is 13 residues long. Written as DNA, the CDR3 is TGTGCCAGCTCACCCGGGGCTAATGAAAAACTGTTTTTT. Amino acids: CASSPGANEKLFF.

V gene TRBV6-6 combines with J gene TRBJ1-2; TRBD1 might be the D (6 bases). This CDR3 is built from 13 residues. With 4 bases removed from V and 7 bases from J, the gap between germline ends came to 13 bases. CDR1 MNHNY and CDR2 SVGAGI come from the germline V gene (reference sequence). The CDR3: CASSFNDRSGYTF. The CDR3 DNA reads TGTGCCAGCAGTTTCAACGACAGGTCTGGCTACACCTTC.

The J gene is TRBJ2-3, the V gene TRBV7-3; 10 bases align to TRBD2. With 2 bases clipped from V and 6 bases from J, the junction kept 8 bases outside the gene matches. The CDR3 totals 16 residues. Germline V gene sequence: CDR1 SGHTA, CDR2 FQGTGA. The chain's CDR3 is CASSLLLAGEDDTQYF. The CDR3 DNA sequence: TGTGCCAGCAGCTTATTGCTAGCGGGAGAAGACGATACGCAGTATTTT.

The chain carries TRBV11-3 and TRBJ2-7; D is unresolved. Looked up from germline, CDR1 is SGHNT and CDR2 is YENEEA. The CDR3 loop spans 13 amino acids. V was clipped by 5 bases and J by 1 base, with 9 bases between them. The CDR3 DNA follows: TGTGCCAGCAGCCAACAGTGGTCCTACGAGCAGTACTTC. It yields the protein CASSQQWSYEQYF.

This sequence joins TRBV4-1 and TRBJ2-7; 9 bases fit TRBD2. The CDR3 has 16 amino acids. V was pared by 1 base and J by 6 bases, with 10 bases of the junction left unmatched. Germline CDR1 and CDR2: MGHRA and YSYEKL. The CDR3 spells CASSQGPTSGWVEQYF. Written as DNA, the CDR3 is TGCGCCAGCAGCCAAGGCCCGACTAGCGGATGGGTCGAGCAGTACTTC.

This rearrangement joins TRBV6-5 to TRBJ2-3; the D gene is possibly TRBD2 (6 bases). Trimming shortened V by 7 bases and J by 0 bases, and 11 bases separated the two germline ends. Germline V gene sequence: CDR1 MNHEY, CDR2 SVGAGI. CDR3 length equals 14 residues. As DNA, the CDR3 is TGTGCCAGCACCTCGGGGACTAGCACAGATACGCAGTATTTT. Its translation: CASTSGTSTDTQYF.

V usage is TRBV6-1 and J usage is TRBJ2-3; no clear D. This CDR3 contains 13 residues. Trimming left V 7 bases short and J 4 bases short, with 12 bases between. From germline, CDR1 is MNHNS and CDR2 SASEGT. The CDR3 spells CASTEDRADTQYF. The CDR3 nucleotides are TGTGCCAGCACCGAAGATCGGGCAGATACGCAGTATTTT.

The chain recombines TRBV12-3 or TRBV12-4 with TRBJ2-1; D call uncertain. The ends were cut back, 6 bases at V and 1 base at J, with 7 bases in the middle. CDR3 size: 13 residues. The CDR3 loop reads CASRAESYNEQFF. CDR3 coding DNA: TGTGCCAGCAGGGCGGAGTCCTACAATGAGCAGTTCTTC.

This clone is a singleton in its sample. The gene calls are TRBV4-1 and TRBJ2-2; TRBD2 matches at 9 bases. This CDR3 has 16 amino acids. The germline CDR1 and CDR2 sequences are MGHRA and YSYEKL. The V gene end was trimmed by 3 bases and the J gene end by 0 bases; junction bases not matched to a gene: 2. The CDR3 DNA follows: TGCGCCAGCAGCCAGGCTAGCGGGGCGAACACCGGGGAGCTGTTTTTT. Translating gives CASSQASGANTGELFF.

The genes are TRBV7-3 and TRBJ2-1, with D possibly being TRBD2 (5 bases). This CDR3 has 15 residues. Germline-derived CDR1 and CDR2 are SGHTA and FQGTGA. With 1 base removed from V and 7 bases from J, the gap between germline ends came to 14 bases. DNA for the CDR3: TGTGCCAGCAGCTTAAGTGGGAGTGAGGTTAATGAGCAGTTCTTC. This gives the protein CASSLSGSEVNEQFF.

The gene calls are TRBV29-1 and TRBJ2-5, with a tentative D call TRBD2 (6 bases). CDR1 SQVTM and CDR2 ANQGSEA come from the germline V gene. Deletions cut 1 base from V and 0 bases from J, with 9 bases between. This CDR3 region has 14 residues. CDR3 residues: CSVEGGGYQETQYF. CDR3 coding DNA: TGCAGCGTTGAAGGTGGGGGGTACCAAGAGACCCAGTACTTC.

The chain has TRBV30 and TRBJ1-3, with unresolved D. The CDR3 has 15 residues. Germline V CDR1 and CDR2: GTSNPN, SVGIG (reference sequence). With 1 base removed from V and 5 bases from J, the gap between germline ends came to 15 bases. The CDR3 loop is CAWSGGQVDRNTIYF. The CDR3 region has the DNA TGTGCCTGGAGTGGTGGGCAGGTAGACCGAAACACCATATATTTT.

There are a few counts of this clone. The chain recombines TRBV5-1 with TRBJ2-2, with 14 bases aligning to TRBD2. The trim removed 0 bases at V and 7 bases at J, leaving 8 bases unmatched. The CDR3 totals 18 residues. Germline V gene lookup returns CDR1 SGHRS and CDR2 YFSETQ. The chain's CDR3 is CASSLVTSGRAFGGELFF. CDR3 bases: TGCGCCAGCAGCTTGGTGACTAGCGGGAGGGCCTTTGGCGGGGAGCTGTTTTTT.

This clone was observed a few times. The identical CDR3 is also encoded by other nucleotide sequences in the sample. The chain combines TRBV3-1 (or the pseudogene TRBV3-2) with TRBJ1-2, with D uncertain. This CDR3 is built from 13 residues. V dropped 4 bases and J dropped 2 bases, with 8 bases sitting between them. The germline V gene encodes CDR1 LGHDT and CDR2 YNNKEL (reference sequence). As DNA, the CDR3 is TGTGCCAGCAGCCCGCCAGGAAACTATGGCTACACCTTC. Its translation: CASSPPGNYGYTF.

This sequence joins TRBV13 and TRBJ2-7; 8 nucleotides match TRBD2. This CDR3 is built from 17 residues. Germline values: CDR1 PRHDT, CDR2 FYEKMQ (reference sequence). The J segment lost 0 bases and the V segment lost 0 bases, leaving 7 bases of the junction unmatched. CDR3 in amino acids: CASSLGRLARFSYEQYF. CDR3 nucleotides: TGTGCCAGCAGCTTAGGGAGACTAGCGAGATTCTCCTACGAGCAGTACTTC.

This sequence joins TRBV18 and TRBJ2-3; 7 bases match TRBD1. The CDR3 totals 16 residues. The germline V gene has CDR1 KGHSH and CDR2 LQKENI. V gave up 5 bases and J gave up 4 bases; unmatched junction bases: 12. CDR3 DNA: TGTGCCAGCTCAACACGACAGGGTTCGGCGGCAGATACGCAGTATTTT. Translation gives CASSTRQGSAADTQYF. The full variable domain, with the rest looked up from reference TRBV18 and TRBJ2-3, is NAGVMQNPRHLVRRRGQEARLRCSPMKGHSHVYWYRQLPEEGLKFMVYLQKENIIDESGMPKERFSAEFPKEGPSILRIQQVVRGDSAAYFCASSTRQGSAADTQYFGPGTRLTVL.